A single sample is the source of the 29 T cell receptor beta chains below, sequenced in a study of CD8+CD57+ T cells in acquired aplastic anemia (dated by TCRdb to the late 2010s). Expansion of CD8+CD57+ cells had been shown by flow cytometry in the patients chosen for sequencing. Sequencing was carried out with an Illumina HiSeq 2000. TCR beta VDJ combination and CDR3 sequence profiling used genomic DNA as the template. TCRdb trimmed public reads at Q25 via fastp, called clones via MiXCR and kept in-frame beta chains. Every entry covers one CDR3 protein and lists the most common genes and DNA from its rows. Here the sample has about 160,000 distinct CDR3 sequences; about 50% occur a single time. About 30% of the sample lies in the top ten. What was sequenced was sorted CD4+, CD8+, or CD8+CD57+ T cells (not recorded which) from PBMCs. All receptors come from a human donor with aplastic anemia.

This rearrangement joins TRBV2 to TRBJ1-2, with D uncertain. The germline V gene encodes CDR1 SNHLY and CDR2 FYNNEI. This CDR3 spans 10 amino acids. Trimming cost V 6 bases and J 8 bases, with 7 bases left between them. CDR3 sequence: CASRETGYTF. The DNA of the CDR3 is TGTGCCAGCAGAGAAACGGGCTACACCTTC.

This clonotype came up a few times. Possible read error: a much larger clone is one base away. J is TRBJ2-3 and V is TRBV2, with 9 bases aligning to TRBD1. Germline V gene lookup returns CDR1 SNHLY and CDR2 FYNNEI. Losses at the gene ends were 9 bases for V and 4 bases for J; bases not matched to a gene: 5. This CDR3 spans 13 amino acids. CDR3 region: CARTTGGADTQYF. The CDR3 coding sequence is TGTGCCAGGACGACAGGGGGAGCAGATACGCAGTATTTT.

On this clonotype: Relative to the germline gene, one junction end is altered; a read error may explain this. The chain recombines TRBV7-2 with TRBJ1-1; no firm D call. CDR1 is SGHTA, CDR2 FQGNSA, per germline. The CDR3 length is 11 residues. CDR3 sequence: CASSLGTEALF. The CDR3, as DNA: TGTGCCAGCAGCTTAGGGACTGAAGCTCTCTTT.

This clonotype came up once. The chain uses TRBV5-1 and TRBJ2-2; the D is unclear. The germline V gene has CDR1 SGHRS and CDR2 YFSETQ. The CDR3 sequence is 15 residues long. V was pared by 3 bases and J by 0 bases, with 9 bases between. Here the CDR3 DNA reads TGCGCCAGCAGCTCTTCGACCGCGAACACCGGGGAGCTGTTTTTT. It specifies CASSSSTANTGELFF.

The chain joins TRBV10-3 to TRBJ1-5, with a tentative D call TRBD1 (5 bases). Germline loops: CDR1 ENHRY, CDR2 SYGVKD. Trimming removed 6 bases at V and 3 bases at J, with 9 bases between. This CDR3 is built from 13 residues. The CDR3 loop reads CAIRGRVNQPQHF. The DNA for the CDR3 is TGTGCCATCAGGGGACGTGTCAATCAGCCCCAGCATTTT.

The rearrangement uses TRBV15 and TRBJ1-6, with D perhaps matching TRBD1 (5 bases). Germline CDR1 is LNHNV and CDR2 is YYDKDF (reference sequence). The CDR3 runs 11 residues. The CDR3 sequence: CPIGRDSPLHF. Here the CDR3 DNA reads TGTCCCATCGGCAGGGATTCACCCCTCCACTTT.

This clonotype was detected many times. The chain joins TRBV4-1 to TRBJ2-1; possible D gene TRBD1, 6 bases. Germline V gives CDR1 MGHRA, CDR2 YSYEKL. The CDR3 loop spans 16 amino acids. The V gene lost 3 bases and the J gene lost 5 bases, with 17 bases spanning the gap. The CDR3 coding sequence is TGCGCCAGCAGCCATAGGGGGAAGGTTCTCAACAATGAGCAGTTCTTC. Translation: CASSHRGKVLNNEQFF.

The gene calls are TRBV3-1 and TRBJ2-4, with D possibly being TRBD1 (6 bases). Germline V gives CDR1 LGHDT, CDR2 YNNKEL (reference sequence). Trimming took off 10 bases at V and 0 bases at J, with 13 bases between the two ends. The CDR3 consists of 14 residues. CDR3 nucleotides: TGTGCCATCCCGGACAGTGAAGCCAAAAACATTCAGTACTTC. Translation gives CAIPDSEAKNIQYF.

The chain couples TRBV7-2 to TRBJ2-1; weak D call: TRBD1 (5 bases). The CDR3 totals 15 residues. The germline V gene has CDR1 SGHTA and CDR2 FQGNSA. V shed 4 bases and J shed 0 bases, with 10 bases lying between them. The CDR3 DNA reads as TGTGCCAGCAGCTCATCTAGGGGCTCCTACAATGAGCAGTTCTTC. As protein: CASSSSRGSYNEQFF.

In its sample, this clonotype was seen many times. This chain links TRBV4-1 with TRBJ1-4, with D possibly being TRBD1 (5 bases). This CDR3 region has 17 residues. The germline CDR1 and CDR2 sequences are MGHRA and YSYEKL. V lost 5 bases to trimming and J lost 3 bases, with 19 bases between them. The CDR3 spells CASSISGTGTSNEKLFF. CDR3 nucleotides: TGCGCCAGCAGCATCAGCGGAACCGGGACGTCTAATGAAAAACTGTTTTTT.

The CDR3 nucleotides read TGTGCCAGCAGCCTCGGGGCTCCAACAGATACGCAGTATTTT. It encodes CASSLGAPTDTQYF. The chain joins TRBV7-8 to TRBJ2-3; the D call may be TRBD1 or TRBD2 (5 bases each). The germline V and J ends were trimmed by 5 bases and 3 bases, with 12 bases remaining between them. Germline values: CDR1 SGHVS, CDR2 FQNEAQ. The CDR3 spans 14 residues.

This clonotype has more than one count but fewer than ten. This chain links TRBV9 with TRBJ2-7; D may be TRBD2 (5 bases). The CDR3 is 12 amino acids. Trimming left V 6 bases short and J 5 bases short, with 12 bases between. Germline V gene sequence: CDR1 SGDLS, CDR2 YYNGEE. CDR3 bases: TGTGCCAGCACCGTCCGGGGAAACGAGCAGTACGTC. Translated: CASTVRGNEQYV.

This clonotype was detected only once. This rearrangement joins TRBV19 to TRBJ1-1, with unresolved D. The CDR3 loop spans 15 amino acids. Deletions cut 2 bases from V and 2 bases from J, with 12 bases between. The germline V gene has CDR1 LNHDA and CDR2 SQIVND (reference sequence). For the CDR3, the DNA is TGTGCCAGTAGTATAAAGGTTATCCCCAACACTGAAGCTTTCTTT. The encoded protein is CASSIKVIPNTEAFF.

As for this clonotype: Relative to the germline gene, one junction end is altered; a read error may explain this. The J gene is TRBJ2-6, the V gene TRBV20-1, with 8 bases fitting TRBD1. Germline V CDR1 and CDR2: DFQATT, SNEGSKA (reference sequence). This CDR3 region has 13 residues. CDR3: CSASITGGNVLTF. The CDR3 DNA reads as TGCAGTGCTAGTATAACAGGGGGCAACGTCCTGACTTTC.

V and J are TRBV7-2 and TRBJ1-1, with D possibly being TRBD1 (5 bases). CDR1 and CDR2 from the germline V gene are SGHTA and FQGNSA. V was pared by 6 bases and J by 0 bases, with 14 bases between. The CDR3 has 15 amino acids. CDR3 loop: CASRLTGAMNTEAFF. The CDR3, as DNA: TGTGCCAGCAGACTAACAGGCGCGATGAACACTGAAGCTTTCTTT.

The V gene is TRBV20-1, the J gene TRBJ2-1, with 10 positions matching TRBD2. Trimming took 2 bases from V and 8 from J; bases not matched to a gene: 9. The CDR3 length is 15 residues. Per germline, CDR1 DFQATT and CDR2 SNEGSKA (reference sequence). CDR3 amino acids: CSARLGLAGVHEQFF. CDR3 DNA: TGCAGTGCTAGACTAGGCCTAGCGGGGGTGCATGAGCAGTTCTTC.

This clonotype has just one count. For the CDR3, the DNA is TGTGCCAGTAGTTTCCGTGGTTACGAGCAGTTCTTC. This translates into CASSFRGYEQFF. This sequence joins TRBV19 and TRBJ2-1, with D uncertain. V was shortened by 5 bases and J by 10 bases, with 12 bases between the two germline ends. Germline V CDR1 and CDR2: LNHDA, SQIVND (reference sequence). The CDR3 spans 12 residues.

At least ten counts were recorded for this clonotype. This chain links TRBV10-1 with TRBJ1-2; D is unclear. V dropped 0 bases and J dropped 8 bases, with 10 bases sitting between them. In germline, CDR1 is WNHNN, CDR2 SYGVQD (reference sequence). This CDR3 has 13 amino acids. The CDR3, as DNA: TGCGCCAGCAGTGAGTCCCTCACCGGGGGCTACACCTTC. Encoded protein: CASSESLTGGYTF.

Details on this clonotype: The CDR3 does not close with the conserved phenylalanine or tryptophan, likely indicating a read error. The rearrangement joins TRBV19 to TRBJ2-1; D is uncertain. CDR3 length: 12 residues. V was cut by 3 bases and J by 9 bases, with 9 bases left in between. CDR1 and CDR2 from the germline V gene are LNHDA and SQIVND (reference sequence). The chain's CDR3 is CASSIPNSEQFL. CDR3 nucleotides: TGTGCCAGTAGTATCCCAAACAGTGAGCAGTTCCTC.

This clonotype was recorded once. This chain uses TRBV15 with TRBJ2-1; 7 bases are a match to TRBD2. The CDR3 is 16 amino acids. Germline V lookup: CDR1 LNHNV, CDR2 YYDKDF (reference sequence). Losses at the gene ends were 1 base for V and 5 bases for J; bases not matched to a gene: 8. CDR3 DNA: TGTGCCACCAGCAGAGGAGGGGCGGGAGCGAACAATGAGCAGTTCTTC. The encoded protein is CATSRGGAGANNEQFF.

This clonotype was seen a few times. V is TRBV29-1 and J is TRBJ2-7; no firm D call. This CDR3 is 13 amino acids long. V dropped 4 bases and J dropped 2 bases, with 12 bases sitting between them. Germline-derived CDR1 and CDR2 are SQVTM and ANQGSEA. This CDR3 is CSVVSWPTYEQYF. In DNA form, the CDR3 reads TGCAGCGTTGTGTCGTGGCCCACCTACGAGCAGTACTTC.

This clonotype appeared many times. The rearrangement links TRBV9 to TRBJ2-3; 9 nucleotides match TRBD1. The V and J ends lost 5 bases and 0 bases, in that order; junction bases with no gene match: 7. The germline gives CDR1 SGDLS, CDR2 YYNGEE. CDR3 length: 16 residues. CDR3 region: CASSPGTGWSTDTQYF. The DNA for the CDR3 is TGTGCCAGCAGTCCCGGGACAGGGTGGAGCACAGATACGCAGTATTTT.

This clonotype was picked up a small number of times. Given a much more abundant clone one base away, this may be a read error. For the CDR3, the DNA is TGTGCCAACAGCCCGGACGGGGGGCCCCAGCATTTT. As protein: CANSPDGGPQHF. The V and J genes are TRBV7-9 and TRBJ1-5, with D possibly TRBD1 on 5 matching bases. Germline V gene sequence: CDR1 SEHNR, CDR2 FQNEAQ (reference sequence). CDR3 size: 12 residues.

For this clonotype: The conserved phenylalanine or tryptophan is not found at the CDR3 terminus, so this likely reflects a read error. Here the CDR3 reads CSARAPGGPPETQYL. CDR3 coding DNA: TGCAGTGCTAGAGCCCCAGGGGGTCCCCCAGAGACCCAGTACCTC. V is TRBV20-1 and J is TRBJ2-5, with 7 bases fitting TRBD1. The germline V gene encodes CDR1 DFQATT and CDR2 SNEGSKA (reference sequence). This CDR3 is built from 15 residues. V was pared by 1 base and J by 4 bases, with 9 bases of the junction left unmatched.

The V call is TRBV9, the J call TRBJ2-7; 7 bases are shared with TRBD2. V lost 3 bases, J lost 4 bases, and 10 bases stayed unmatched. Germline loops: CDR1 SGDLS, CDR2 YYNGEE. The CDR3 length is 15 residues. The CDR3 nucleotides are TGTGCCAGCAGCGCCGGACTAGGGTCGGTTTACGAGCAGTACTTC. It translates to CASSAGLGSVYEQYF.

The V gene is TRBV5-5, the J gene TRBJ2-7; a possible D gene is TRBD2 (6 bases). Looked up from germline, CDR1 is SGHKS and CDR2 is YYEKEE (reference sequence). The CDR3 is 13 residues long. V lost 1 base, J lost 4 bases, and 9 bases lay in between. CDR3 in DNA: TGTGCCAGCAGCTTGCGGGCGGGATACGAGCAGTACTTC. Protein sequence: CASSLRAGYEQYF.

This clonotype was recorded a few times. The chain combines TRBV29-1 with TRBJ2-7; D not certain. This CDR3 region has 14 residues. The germline gives CDR1 SQVTM, CDR2 ANQGSEA. V was trimmed by 1 base and J by 1 base, leaving 11 bases between them. The CDR3 region is CSVEGVGPSYEQYF. In DNA, the CDR3 is TGCAGCGTTGAAGGGGTTGGGCCTTCCTACGAGCAGTACTTC.

Concerning this clonotype itself: An end of the junction differs from the germline gene, which may be a read error. The J gene is TRBJ2-2, the V gene TRBV4-1; D gene uncertain. Germline CDR1 and CDR2: MGHRA and YSYEKL. CDR3 length: 15 residues. DNA for the CDR3: TGCGCCAGCAGCCCCCCCGAAAGGAACACCAGGGAGCTGTTTTTT. Translated: CASSPPERNTRELFF.

The sample holds one count of this clonotype. The chain is built from TRBV24-1 and TRBJ2-3; 8 nucleotides line up with TRBD2. The germline V gene has CDR1 KGHDR and CDR2 SFDVKD. CDR3 length: 17 amino acids. V dropped 1 base and J dropped 5; count of bases not matched to a gene: 10. The CDR3 reads CATSDFTRGARGDTQYF. The CDR3 nucleotides are TGTGCCACCAGTGATTTTACGCGGGGGGCGAGAGGAGATACGCAGTATTTT.